Listed below are T cell receptor beta chains from one sample, sequenced in a study of blood T cells in healthy people across ages. From the 5' RACE reads, TCRdb called clonotypes with MiXCR, one entry per CDR3 protein. The sample shows about 1 million distinct CDR3 sequences, 45% of them seen only once. The material sequenced was blood. These receptor sequences come from a woman in her sixties in good health. CDR3s leave out the opening cysteine and the closing phenylalanine or tryptophan.

TRBJ2-1,TRBV12-3/TRBV12-4,ASSLGLAGEDEQF
TRBJ2-3,TRBV29-1,SVSTSGTYADTQY
TRBJ2-5,TRBV5-6,ASSLGTGQY
TRBJ2-1,TRBV11-2,ASSLTPRGLAGSSSYNEQF
TRBJ1-1,TRBV11-2,ASSSNSALPNTEAF
TRBJ1-1,TRBV5-1,ASGIQGSSEAF
TRBJ2-7,TRBV4-2,ASSQSNRYEQY
TRBJ2-1,TRBV7-6,ASSLRSLGGRLGNEQF
TRBJ2-7,TRBV3-1,ASSQELRISSYEQY
TRBJ2-1,TRBV20-1,SARDLAGSYNEQF
TRBJ2-3,TRBV6-1,ASSGGRLDATDTQY
TRBJ2-6,TRBV27,ASSFLTLSGTGANVLT
TRBJ1-4,TRBV7-2,ASSSSGSGKEKLF
TRBJ2-3,TRBV6-1,ASSEAPSTLGDTQY
TRBJ2-3,TRBV7-9,ASSTARAFTDTQY
TRBJ2-3,TRBV24-1,ATSDSLAGGRDTQY
TRBJ2-6,TRBV3-1,ASSHTTSGRLGGANVLT
TRBJ2-7,TRBV5-1,ASSRRGYLNEQY
TRBJ2-5,TRBV5-1,ASSSPRDTQETQY
TRBJ2-7,TRBV30,AWSGAFYEQY
TRBJ2-7,TRBV4-1,ASSQVFKGRGGEQY
TRBJ2-3,TRBV5-1,ASSPWTSEDTQY
TRBJ2-6,TRBV27,ASRGAPGANVLT
TRBJ2-3,TRBV12-3/TRBV12-4,ASSLRTSGPGGTQY
TRBJ2-3,TRBV29-1,SANRGADTQY
NA,TRBV6-5,ASSYRLETETQY
TRBJ2-3,TRBV15,ATSRDGGVGTDTQY
TRBJ2-1,TRBV20-1,SARSLGGSEQF
TRBJ1-2,TRBV13,ASSLGTGADYGCT
TRBJ1-1,TRBV5-4,ASRTGGVMNTEAF
TRBJ2-3,TRBV7-6,ASSLAAQPTDTQY
TRBJ1-2,TRBV16,ASSQLTVGGYT
TRBJ2-7,TRBV20-1,SARDQGRGQGGEQY
TRBJ2-1,TRBV5-1,ASSLGGRTSSNEQF
TRBJ1-2,TRBV29-1,SVRAGTGAAGYT
TRBJ2-3,TRBV28,ASRNRPSTDTQY
TRBJ1-5,TRBV29-1,SVRDDRAHQPQH
TRBJ2-5,TRBV9,ASSVEPRAHPETQY
TRBJ2-5,TRBV20-1,SAPDLRETQY
TRBJ2-7,TRBV4-1,ASSPQMIAVPYEQY
TRBJ2-3,TRBV6-1,ASSARSGTRTDTRY
TRBJ2-1,TRBV20-1,GLAGHQFNEQF
TRBJ2-1,TRBV14,ASSHYTSGIHNEQF
TRBJ1-4,TRBV2,ASSARGDNEKLF
TRBJ1-2,TRBV29-1,SVRTGRGDYGYT
TRBJ2-3,TRBV6-5,ASSSSGTSVIDTQY
NA,TRBV24-1,ATSDGGQTLETQY
TRBJ2-1,TRBV7-9,ASSFPTSGSEGEQF
TRBJ2-5,TRBV7-9,ASSSTTAPRKETQY
TRBJ2-7,TRBV29-1,SVLGVSGLPYEQY
TRBJ1-5,TRBV6-5,ASSFDRGNNQPQH
TRBJ2-2,TRBV2,ASSERVAGLNGELF
TRBJ2-1,TRBV24-1,ATSAETSGGNNEQF